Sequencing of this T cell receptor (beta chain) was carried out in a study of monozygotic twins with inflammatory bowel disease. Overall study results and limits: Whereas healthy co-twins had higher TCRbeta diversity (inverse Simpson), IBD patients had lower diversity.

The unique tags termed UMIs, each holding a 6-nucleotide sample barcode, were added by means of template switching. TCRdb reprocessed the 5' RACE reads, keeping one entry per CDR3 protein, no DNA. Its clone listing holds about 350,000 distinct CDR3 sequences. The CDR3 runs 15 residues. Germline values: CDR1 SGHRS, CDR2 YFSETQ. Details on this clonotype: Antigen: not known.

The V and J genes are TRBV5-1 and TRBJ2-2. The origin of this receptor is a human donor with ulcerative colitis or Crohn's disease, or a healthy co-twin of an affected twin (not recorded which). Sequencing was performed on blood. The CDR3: CASSLGPTNTGELFF.